This TCR beta chain was observed in a study of blood T cell repertoires in COVID-19. Looking at the study overall: COVID-19 samples, acute and convalescent, were from the United States, Italy and Spain.

Participants were aged roughly 18 to 100 years from around 25 US areas. Per the authors' pipeline: Quantification of nucleated cells was approximated via reference gene primer amplification. The repertoire was sequenced with immunoSEQ multiplex PCR; TCRdb's copy has only in-frame clones and lacks some. That table is the source of V, J and clone size, and D and trimming were worked out from the DNA. This sample yields roughly 200,000 clones, of which around 82% are seen a single time; under 6.5% belongs to the top ten. The source material was PBMCs or T cells enriched from blood (not recorded which). The TCR was taken from a woman aged 55-69 years with acute COVID-19.

Here the CDR3 DNA reads TGTGCCAGCAGCTTAGTGTCAGGGAAAAACGAGCAGTACTTC. It yields the protein CASSLVSGKNEQYF. This chain joins TRBV7-9 and TRBJ2-7; D may be TRBD1 (5 bases). The CDR3 covers 14 residues. Germline-derived CDR1 and CDR2 are SEHNR and FQNEAQ (reference sequence). Trimming shortened V by 1 base and J by 5 bases, and 12 bases separated the two germline ends.